Listed here are 13 T cell receptor beta chains from one sample, sequenced in a study of cytomegalovirus exposure and HLA in healthy donors. Primers included in the PCR were 60 Vbeta and 13 Jbeta primers. Here immunoSEQ multiplex PCR was the method, and the copy in TCRdb shows in-frame clones only, minus some. Here the sample spans 130,000 or so clones, approximately 72% being singletons. Sample: PBMCs. These receptors all stem from a woman aged 50 to 60 in good health and CMV-seropositive.

The genes are TRBV2 and TRBJ2-7; TRBD1 aligns across 7 bases. The CDR3 sequence is 14 residues long. Trimming took 7 bases from V and 3 from J; bases not matched to a gene: 9. Germline CDR1 and CDR2: SNHLY and FYNNEI. CDR3 in amino acids: CASTSTGLGYEQYF. The DNA of the CDR3 is TGTGCCAGCACTTCGACAGGGTTGGGCTACGAGCAGTACTTC.

The genes are TRBV5-3 and TRBJ2-7; D might be TRBD2 (5 bases). TRBV5-3 is given ORF status, its function remaining uncertain. Trimming took 0 bases from V and 4 from J, leaving 14 bases between them. The CDR3 is made up of 15 amino acids. DNA of the CDR3: TGTGCCAGAAGCTTGGTTATGAGGGCCGGGTACGAGCAGTACTTC. It codes for CARSLVMRAGYEQYF.

V is TRBV28 and J is TRBJ2-3; 10 nucleotides line up with TRBD2. V was clipped by 6 bases and J by 6 bases; unmatched bases: 6. Germline assignment: CDR1 MDHEN and CDR2 SYDVKM. This CDR3 comprises 14 residues. This CDR3 reads CASSSGGAADTQYF. Here the CDR3 DNA reads TGTGCCAGCAGCAGCGGGGGGGCCGCCGATACGCAGTATTTT.

This chain links TRBV18 with TRBJ1-3, with 7 bases matching TRBD1. V dropped 6 bases and J dropped 0; count of bases not matched to a gene: 11. The CDR3 totals 17 residues. The germline V gene encodes CDR1 KGHSH and CDR2 LQKENI. CDR3 sequence: CASSPLDRLLSGNTIYF. The CDR3 DNA reads TGTGCCAGCTCCCCCTTGGACAGGCTGCTCTCTGGAAACACCATATATTTT.

This clone appeared a few times. DNA of the CDR3: TGTGCCAGCAGCCGGGGGGGTTCTGCATCACCCCTCCACTTT. Its protein product is CASSRGGSASPLHF. J is TRBJ1-6 and V is TRBV5-8, with a weak D call TRBD1 (5 bases). The V and J ends lost 4 bases and 10 bases respectively, with 15 bases between them. The CDR3 has 14 amino acids. CDR1 SGHTS and CDR2 YDEGEE come from the germline V gene.

The chain has TRBV6-1 and TRBJ1-2, with no clear D. Trimming cost V 1 base and J 6 bases, with 12 bases left between them. The CDR3 is 14 amino acids. Germline-derived CDR1 and CDR2 are MNHNS and SASEGT. The CDR3 bases are TGTGCCAGCAGTGAAGTGAACAGTAGAAATGGCTACACCTTC. It is translated as CASSEVNSRNGYTF.

The J gene is TRBJ2-2, the V gene TRBV7-8; D possibly corresponds to TRBD1 (6 bases). The germline gives CDR1 SGHVS, CDR2 FQNEAQ. V was cut by 5 bases and J by 3 bases, with 22 bases left in between. The CDR3 runs 18 residues. The chain's CDR3 is CASSTTTPRGWDTGELFF. CDR3 coding DNA: TGTGCCAGCAGCACGACGACTCCGAGGGGGTGGGACACCGGGGAGCTGTTTTTT.

This chain uses TRBV2 with TRBJ2-7, with 7 bases identical to TRBD1. CDR1 SNHLY and CDR2 FYNNEI come from the germline V gene. With 1 base clipped from V and 4 bases from J, the junction kept 7 bases outside the gene matches. This CDR3 is built from 15 residues. This CDR3 reads CASSEDLGQLYEQYF. The DNA of the CDR3 is TGTGCCAGCAGTGAAGACTTGGGACAGTTATACGAGCAGTACTTC.

This chain joins TRBV19 and TRBJ1-2, with 10 bases fitting TRBD1. Trimming removed 9 bases from V and 7 bases from J; junction bases left unmatched: 17. Germline V lookup: CDR1 LNHDA, CDR2 SQIVND (reference sequence). This CDR3 is 16 amino acids long. The CDR3 nucleotides read TGTGCCAGCCACCACCTAGACAGGGGGCAGGTGGGTGGCTACACCTTC. It translates to CASHHLDRGQVGGYTF.

In its sample, this clone was seen a few times. The rearrangement uses TRBV27 and TRBJ2-3, with 9 bases that match TRBD2. This CDR3 is 14 amino acids long. Germline CDR1 reads MNHEY; CDR2 reads SMNVEV (reference sequence). Trimming removed 7 bases from V and 6 bases from J; junction bases left unmatched: 8. The CDR3 sequence is CASMIAGVRDTQYF. For the CDR3, the DNA is TGTGCCAGCATGATAGCGGGAGTTAGGGATACGCAGTATTTT.

This chain connects TRBV9 to TRBJ2-3, with D perhaps TRBD2 (5 bases). The CDR3 totals 15 residues. V was cut by 0 bases and J by 4 bases, with 12 bases left in between. The germline gives CDR1 SGDLS, CDR2 YYNGEE. CDR3 in DNA: TGTGCCAGCAGCGTAGTTGAGGGAGCGGCAGATACGCAGTATTTT. This gives the protein CASSVVEGAADTQYF. Drawing the rest from reference TRBV9 and TRBJ2-3, the complete variable domain is DSGVTQTPKHLITATGQRVTLRCSPRSGDLSVYWYQQSLDQGLQFLIQYYNGEERAKGNILERFSAQQFPDLHSELNLSSLELGDSALYFCASSVVEGAADTQYFGPGTRLTVL.

The CDR3: CASSLGGAGNTIYF. The CDR3 DNA reads TGTGCCAGCAGCTTAGGGGGAGCTGGAAACACCATATATTTT. The genes are TRBV5-6 and TRBJ1-3, with D tentatively TRBD1 (6 bases). The length of the CDR3 is 14 residues. Germline V gene lookup returns CDR1 SGHDT and CDR2 YYEEEE. Trimming removed 2 bases at V and 2 bases at J, with 8 bases between.

V usage is TRBV30 and J usage is TRBJ1-1, with unresolved D. The V end lost 0 bases, the J end lost 6 bases, and 8 bases lay between the germline ends. CDR3 size: 12 residues. Germline V lookup: CDR1 GTSNPN, CDR2 SVGIG (reference sequence). This chain's CDR3 is CAWSVLAPEAFF. DNA of the CDR3: TGTGCCTGGAGTGTACTCGCCCCTGAAGCTTTCTTT.